The entry that follows covers one TCR beta chain sequence. Profiling relied on immunoSEQ multiplex PCR, and the TCRdb table lists in-frame clones only, not all of them. This repertoire shows over 200,000 clones, about 89% found once; its top ten account for 2% to 3%. CDR1 SGHNT and CDR2 YYREEE come from the germline V gene (reference sequence). The CDR3 has 15 amino acids. The germline V and J ends were trimmed by 4 bases and 1 base, with 15 bases remaining between them. The data were obtained in a study of blood T cell repertoires in COVID-19. The receptor comes from a woman in her forties or fifties with acute or convalescent COVID-19. The sequencing sample was made of peripheral blood. This chain links TRBV5-4 with TRBJ2-7; D not certain. CDR3 sequence reads: CASSLLGVGSYEQYF. CDR3 nucleotides: TGTGCCAGCAGCCTGCTCGGAGTCGGATCCTACGAGCAGTACTTC.